Following are 9 T cell receptor beta chains from one sample sequenced in a study of cytomegalovirus exposure and HLA in healthy donors. Vbeta (60) and Jbeta (13) primers were used in the PCR. Sequenced by immunoSEQ multiplex PCR; TCRdb stores in-frame clones only, minus some. Among 150,000 or so clones, roughly three quarters were seen once, and the ten largest hold around 7%. Sequencing was performed on PBMCs. Every receptor here comes from a woman in her thirties or forties in good health and CMV-seropositive.

The chain uses TRBV29-1 and TRBJ1-1; no firm D call. The CDR3 sequence is 12 residues long. Germline V gives CDR1 SQVTM, CDR2 ANQGSEA. V shed 2 bases and J shed 1 base, with 5 bases lying between them. Here the CDR3 reads CSVELGNTEAFF. Written as DNA, the CDR3 is TGCAGCGTTGAACTAGGGAACACTGAAGCTTTCTTT. Full variable domain (rest looked up from reference TRBV29-1 and TRBJ1-1): SAVISQKPSRDICQRGTSLTIQCQVDSQVTMMFWYRQQPGQSLTLIATANQGSEATYESGFVIDKFPISRPNLTFSTLTVSNMSPEDSSIYLCSVELGNTEAFFGQGTRLTVV.

V usage is TRBV15 and J usage is TRBJ2-5, with TRBD1 as a possible D gene (5 bases). The germline gives CDR1 LNHNV, CDR2 YYDKDF (reference sequence). The CDR3 extends over 13 amino acids. Trimming pared 2 bases from V and 5 bases from J, leaving 9 bases between. This chain's CDR3 is CATSRPKGETQYF. The DNA of the CDR3 is TGTGCCACCAGCAGACCTAAGGGGGAGACCCAGTACTTC.

The V call is TRBV30, the J call TRBJ2-1; the match to TRBD1 covers 8 bases. CDR1 is GTSNPN and CDR2 is SVGIG in the germline V gene (reference sequence). The CDR3 contains 14 residues. Trimming at V came to 2 bases and at J to 6 bases, leaving 6 bases not matched to a gene. CDR3 loop: CAWSMGQELNEQFF. The CDR3 DNA follows: TGTGCCTGGAGTATGGGACAGGAACTCAATGAGCAGTTCTTC.

The chain combines TRBV30 with TRBJ1-4, with TRBD1 identical over 12 bases. Per the germline V gene, CDR1 is GTSNPN and CDR2 is SVGIG (reference sequence). With V trimmed by 6 bases and J by 7 bases, 15 bases remained unmatched. The CDR3 runs to 17 residues. The chain's CDR3 is CACLGTGGLLTVEKLFF. The CDR3 nucleotides read TGTGCCTGCCTCGGGACAGGGGGCTTGTTGACAGTTGAAAAACTGTTTTTT. Combining the CDR3 with reference TRBV30 and TRBJ1-4 gives the whole variable domain SQTIHQWPATLVQPVGSPLSLECTVEGTSNPNLYWYRQAAGRGLQLLFYSVGIGQISSEVPQNLSASRPQDRQFILSSKKLLLSDSGFYLCACLGTGGLLTVEKLFFGSGTQLSVL.

The V and J genes are TRBV7-8 and TRBJ2-7; 7 bases align to TRBD1. CDR3 length: 13 amino acids. J lost 5 bases, V lost 5 bases, and 6 bases had no gene match. CDR1 SGHVS and CDR2 FQNEAQ come from the germline V gene. The CDR3 loop reads CASSTDRMNEQYF. The CDR3, as DNA: TGTGCCAGCAGCACGGACAGGATGAACGAGCAGTACTTC.

This chain connects TRBV28 to TRBJ1-5, with TRBD1 matching 7 bases. The CDR3 extends over 15 amino acids. Germline trimming cut 3 bases from V and 5 bases from J; bases unmatched to any gene: 7. Germline V gene lookup returns CDR1 MDHEN and CDR2 SYDVKM. The CDR3 coding sequence is TGTGCCAGCAGTTTTTACAGGGGAACCTATCAGCCCCAGCATTTT. This gives the protein CASSFYRGTYQPQHF.

About this clone: Other nucleotide sequences from this sample produce the same CDR3. V usage is TRBV9 and J usage is TRBJ2-5, with TRBD1 as a possible D gene (6 bases). In germline, CDR1 is SGDLS, CDR2 YYNGEE. V was clipped by 4 bases and J by 5 bases, with 12 bases between them. This CDR3 is 13 amino acids long. CDR3 region: CASSLSRGETQYF. In DNA, the CDR3 is TGTGCCAGCAGCTTAAGTAGGGGGGAGACCCAGTACTTC.

This clone was seen a handful of times. V gene TRBV7-2 combines with J gene TRBJ1-2; D gene ambiguous. The ends were cut back, 5 bases at V and 8 bases at J, with 18 bases in the middle. This CDR3 region has 14 residues. The germline CDR1 and CDR2 sequences are SGHTA and FQGNSA. The CDR3 is CASSPHGRAEGYTF. CDR3 coding DNA: TGTGCCAGCAGCCCACACGGGAGAGCAGAAGGCTACACCTTC.

The chain joins TRBV11-2 to TRBJ1-1; no clear D gene. CDR3 length equals 12 residues. The germline V gene has CDR1 SGHAT and CDR2 FQNNGV. Trimming cost V 2 bases and J 3 bases, with 4 bases left between them. CDR3 amino acids: CASSLRDTEAFF. The CDR3 DNA reads as TGTGCCAGCAGCTTACGAGACACTGAAGCTTTCTTT. Drawing the rest from reference TRBV11-2 and TRBJ1-1, the complete variable domain is EAGVAQSPRYKIIEKRQSVAFWCNPISGHATLYWYQQILGQGPKLLIQFQNNGVVDDSQLPKDRFSAERLKGVDSTLKIQPAKLEDSAVYLCASSLRDTEAFFGQGTRLTVV.